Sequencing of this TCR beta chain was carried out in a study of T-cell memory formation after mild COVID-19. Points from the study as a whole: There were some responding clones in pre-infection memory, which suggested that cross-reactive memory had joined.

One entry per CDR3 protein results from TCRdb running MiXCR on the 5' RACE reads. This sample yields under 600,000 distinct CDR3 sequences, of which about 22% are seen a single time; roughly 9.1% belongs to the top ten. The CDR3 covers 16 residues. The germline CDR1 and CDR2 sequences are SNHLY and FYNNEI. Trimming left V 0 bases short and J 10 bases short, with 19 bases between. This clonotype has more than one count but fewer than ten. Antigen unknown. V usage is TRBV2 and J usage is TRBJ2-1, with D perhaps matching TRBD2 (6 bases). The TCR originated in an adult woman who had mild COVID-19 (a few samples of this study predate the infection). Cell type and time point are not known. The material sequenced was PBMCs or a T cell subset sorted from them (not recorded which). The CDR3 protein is CASSEALEGTAGEQFF. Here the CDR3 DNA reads TGTGCCAGCAGTGAAGCGCTGGAAGGGACTGCTGGCGAGCAGTTCTTC.